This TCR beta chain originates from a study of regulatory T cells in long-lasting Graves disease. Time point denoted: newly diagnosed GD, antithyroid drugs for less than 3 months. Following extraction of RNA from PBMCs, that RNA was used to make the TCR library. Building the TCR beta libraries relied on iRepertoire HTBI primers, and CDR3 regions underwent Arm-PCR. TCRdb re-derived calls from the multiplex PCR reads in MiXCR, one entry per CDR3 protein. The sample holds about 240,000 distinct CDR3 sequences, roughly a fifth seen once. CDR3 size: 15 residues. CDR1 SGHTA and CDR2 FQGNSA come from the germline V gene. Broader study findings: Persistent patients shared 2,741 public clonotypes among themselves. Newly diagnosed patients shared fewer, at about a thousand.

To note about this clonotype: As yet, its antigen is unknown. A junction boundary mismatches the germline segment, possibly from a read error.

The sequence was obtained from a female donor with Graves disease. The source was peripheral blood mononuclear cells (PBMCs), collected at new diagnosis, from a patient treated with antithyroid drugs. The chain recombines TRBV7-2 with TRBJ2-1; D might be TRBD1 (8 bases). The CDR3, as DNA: TGTGTCAGCAGCAAAAACAGGGGGGGGTACAATGAGCAGTTCTTT. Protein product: CVSSKNRGGYNEQFF.